The 21 T cell receptor beta chains presented below share a single source sample, sequenced in a study of shared clonotypes between healthy human individuals. CD45RO negativity and positive selection for CCR7 defined naive CD8 cells, a population that excluded terminally differentiated effector memory CD45RA+ cells. Generated by immunoSEQ multiplex PCR, the TCRdb table keeps only in-frame clones and is missing some. There are 2 million to 2.5 million clones in the sample; roughly 91% occur only once, and under 2% lies in the top ten. Sequencing used naive CD8+ T cells from PBMCs. These receptors originate from a man aged 18 to 29 in good health. Some clones in this sample may be carry-over from other donors' samples.

V usage is TRBV5-1 and J usage is TRBJ2-7, with 9 positions matching TRBD2. The CDR3 is 15 amino acids. V shed 4 bases, J shed 6 bases, and the junction held 11 bases outside the gene matches. CDR1 is SGHRS, CDR2 YFSETQ, per germline. CDR3 loop: CASSEKGLAPLEQYF. CDR3 bases: TGCGCCAGCAGCGAAAAGGGACTAGCTCCCCTCGAGCAGTACTTC.

This clone came up once. This chain uses TRBV27 with TRBJ1-5; D may be TRBD1 (6 bases). Looked up from germline, CDR1 is MNHEY and CDR2 is SMNVEV (reference sequence). This CDR3 has 16 residues. Trimming stripped 2 bases from V and 2 bases from J, with 13 bases between. The CDR3 loop reads CASSLAAGVGNQPQHF. As DNA, the CDR3 is TGTGCCAGCAGTTTAGCCGCAGGGGTAGGCAATCAGCCCCAGCATTTT.

The chain recombines TRBV4-3 with TRBJ1-1; tentative D call: TRBD1 (5 bases). CDR1 is LGHNA and CDR2 is YSLEER in the germline V gene. The CDR3 covers 16 residues. With 1 base removed from V and 1 base from J, the gap between germline ends came to 13 bases. CDR3 coding DNA: TGCGCCAGCAGCCAAGGGTGGGGGTTGCGGAACACTGAAGCTTTCTTT. As protein: CASSQGWGLRNTEAFF.

This clone was recorded a few times. This CDR3 is also generated by other DNA sequences in the sample. The chain combines TRBV27 with TRBJ1-2; 7 bases align to TRBD1. The V segment lost 6 bases and the J segment 2 bases; nucleotides outside the gene matches: 3. The CDR3 sequence is 13 residues long. Germline CDR1 reads MNHEY; CDR2 reads SMNVEV (reference sequence). The CDR3 DNA reads as TGTGCCAGCAGCCAGACAGGGAACTATGGCTACACCTTC. It is translated as CASSQTGNYGYTF.

V usage is TRBV29-1 and J usage is TRBJ2-1; 12 positions agree with TRBD2. Germline V gene data show CDR1 as SQVTM and CDR2 as ANQGSEA. The CDR3 consists of 16 residues. The V and J ends lost 3 bases and 4 bases, in that order; junction bases with no gene match: 7. Written as DNA, the CDR3 is TGCAGCGTTGATCTAGCGGGAGGGCCCTATTACAATGAGCAGTTCTTC. Protein sequence: CSVDLAGGPYYNEQFF.

The chain couples TRBV7-2 to TRBJ2-7, with TRBD2 matching over 11 bases. The junction had 6 bases not matched to a gene; V was cut back by 5 bases and J by 3 bases. Per germline, CDR1 SGHTA and CDR2 FQGNSA. The CDR3 loop spans 15 amino acids. The CDR3 region has the DNA TGTGCCAGCAGCCTGATAGCGGGAGGGGACTACGAGCAGTACTTC. Residues: CASSLIAGGDYEQYF.

The gene calls are TRBV5-4 and TRBJ1-6; maybe TRBD1 (5 bases). Germline assignment: CDR1 SGHNT and CDR2 YYREEE (reference sequence). CDR3 length: 15 amino acids. V lost 0 bases and J lost 8, with 12 bases in between. The CDR3 here is CASSLGLGGDSPLHF. The CDR3 DNA reads TGTGCCAGCAGCTTGGGTCTCGGGGGGGATTCACCCCTCCACTTT.

This clone showed up just once. The genes are TRBV29-1 and TRBJ2-7; no firm D call. Germline V CDR1 and CDR2: SQVTM, ANQGSEA. Trimming pared 4 bases from V and 3 bases from J, leaving 10 bases between. This CDR3 spans 12 amino acids. The CDR3 DNA is TGCAGCGTTGCTCGCGGCGTCTACGAGCAGTACTTC. Its translation: CSVARGVYEQYF.

The J gene is TRBJ1-2, the V gene TRBV2, with TRBD1 identical over 8 bases. Per germline, CDR1 SNHLY and CDR2 FYNNEI. Trimming at V came to 6 bases and at J to 8 bases, leaving 8 bases not matched to a gene. This CDR3 is built from 13 residues. The CDR3 loop is CASRTGDSEGYTF. In nucleotides, the CDR3 is TGTGCCAGCAGGACAGGGGATTCGGAAGGCTACACCTTC.

This clone was picked up one time. The chain couples TRBV19 to TRBJ2-4, with D possibly matching TRBD1 (6 bases). Trimming removed 10 bases from V and 8 bases from J, with 18 bases in between. This CDR3 spans 13 amino acids. Germline CDR1 and CDR2: LNHDA and SQIVND (reference sequence). CDR3 sequence: CATLSRGHYIQYF. The CDR3 DNA sequence: TGTGCCACCCTCAGCCGGGGACATTACATTCAGTACTTC.

The rearrangement links TRBV5-1 to TRBJ2-7; 9 nucleotides agree with TRBD1. The CDR3 contains 15 residues. CDR1 and CDR2 from the germline V gene are SGHRS and YFSETQ. V shed 0 bases, J shed 3 bases, and the junction held 4 bases outside the gene matches. CDR3 nucleotides: TGCGCCAGCAGCTTGGCTGGGACAGGGCGCTACGAGCAGTACTTC. Protein: CASSLAGTGRYEQYF.

V usage is TRBV7-8 and J usage is TRBJ2-1; maybe TRBD1 (6 bases). The ends were cut back, 6 bases at V and 1 base at J, with 16 bases in the middle. The CDR3 sequence is 16 residues long. Germline CDR1 is SGHVS and CDR2 is FQNEAQ. The CDR3 loop is CASRPTGSPSYNEQFF. CDR3 bases: TGTGCCAGCAGACCAACAGGGTCTCCTTCCTACAATGAGCAGTTCTTC.

The chain carries TRBV19 and TRBJ1-4, with D perhaps TRBD1 (5 bases). The CDR3 extends over 16 amino acids. V lost 7 bases to trimming and J lost 6 bases, with 21 bases between them. Germline assignment: CDR1 LNHDA and CDR2 SQIVND (reference sequence). In nucleotides, the CDR3 is TGTGCCAGTATCCTCCGGGACCCCTCGCGGGATGAAAAACTGTTTTTT. Translation gives CASILRDPSRDEKLFF.

CDR3 DNA: TGTGCCTGGAGTGTAAATCCAGCCACCGGGGAGCTGTTTTTT. Translation gives CAWSVNPATGELFF. The gene calls are TRBV30 and TRBJ2-2; D is unresolved. CDR1 and CDR2 (germline): GTSNPN, SVGIG (reference sequence). V shed 0 bases and J shed 4 bases, with 9 bases lying between them. This CDR3 is built from 14 residues.

The rearrangement uses TRBV7-9 and TRBJ1-2; D not resolved. V lost 6 bases to trimming and J lost 6 bases, with 14 bases between them. Germline assignment: CDR1 SEHNR and CDR2 FQNEAQ (reference sequence). The CDR3 runs to 13 residues. This CDR3 is CASSIGPGNGYTF. In DNA, the CDR3 is TGTGCCAGCAGTATCGGGCCCGGGAATGGCTACACCTTC. The full variable domain, rest sourced from reference TRBV7-9 and TRBJ1-2, is DTGVSQNPRHKITKRGQNVTFRCDPISEHNRLYWYRQTLGQGPEFLTYFQNEAQLEKSRLLSDRFSAERPKGSFSTLEIQRTEQGDSAMYLCASSIGPGNGYTFGSGTRLTVV.

This chain uses TRBV9 with TRBJ1-2; no clear D. Germline V gives CDR1 SGDLS, CDR2 YYNGEE. V was trimmed by 3 bases and J by 8 bases, leaving 14 bases between them. This CDR3 has 13 amino acids. The CDR3 DNA sequence: TGTGCCAGCAGCGAGGGAGGGTTACAAGGCTACACCTTC. Residues: CASSEGGLQGYTF.

This rearrangement joins TRBV2 to TRBJ2-1; possibly TRBD1 or TRBD2 for D (5 bases each). Per germline, CDR1 SNHLY and CDR2 FYNNEI. There are 17 residues in the CDR3. V was pared by 6 bases and J by 9 bases, with 27 bases between. The CDR3 coding sequence is TGTGCCAGCAGGGGGGTTAGCGTGGGATGGGCCAATGGTGAGCAGTTCTTC. Its translation is CASRGVSVGWANGEQFF.

The rearrangement uses TRBV5-1 and TRBJ2-1, with D maybe TRBD1 (5 bases). From germline, CDR1 is SGHRS and CDR2 YFSETQ. V lost 0 bases and J lost 7, with 14 bases in between. The CDR3 is 15 amino acids. The CDR3 spells CASSLVYRSGNEQFF. DNA for the CDR3: TGCGCCAGCAGCTTGGTGTACAGGAGTGGGAATGAGCAGTTCTTC.

Regarding this clone: Other nucleotide sequences in the sample specify the same CDR3. The CDR3 DNA reads TGTGCCAGCAGTTTATGGGCCAGTCTCAACACTGAAGCTTTCTTT. Protein product: CASSLWASLNTEAFF. The chain carries TRBV27 and TRBJ1-1; D unclear. This CDR3 spans 15 amino acids. Germline lookup yields CDR1 MNHEY and CDR2 SMNVEV (reference sequence). Trimming removed 1 base from V and 2 bases from J, with 11 bases in between.

CDR3 region: CASSQRGWETEAFF. In nucleotides, the CDR3 is TGTGCCAGCAGCCAAAGGGGGTGGGAAACTGAAGCTTTCTTT. The chain uses TRBV9 and TRBJ1-1; D might be TRBD1 (6 bases). Germline CDR1 and CDR2: SGDLS and YYNGEE. With 4 bases removed from V and 5 bases from J, the gap between germline ends came to 15 bases. The length of the CDR3 is 14 residues.

The V and J genes are TRBV11-2 and TRBJ2-5; D remains ambiguous. The CDR3 is made up of 14 amino acids. Between the trimmed V and J ends, which lost 5 bases and 5 bases, there was a span of 15 bases. Germline V gene lookup returns CDR1 SGHAT and CDR2 FQNNGV. The CDR3 DNA reads as TGTGCCAGCAGCCTCACAGCCGAACTGGAGACCCAGTACTTC. This encodes CASSLTAELETQYF.